This T cell receptor beta chain was found in a study of shared clonotypes between healthy human individuals. There are 16 residues in the CDR3. The ends lost 8 bases at V and 0 bases at J; junction bases unmatched: 9. Sequencing was performed with immunoSEQ multiplex PCR; in TCRdb, only in-frame clones are kept and a portion is missing. The data hold hundreds of thousands of clones, with more than 70% observed a single time. The authors divided CD4+ cells into CD45RA+ naive and CD45RA-negative memory subsets. The clonotype was recovered from a woman in her twenties or thirties in good health. Sequencing was performed on memory CD4+ T cells sorted from blood. The sample's subset: CD45RA-negative fraction. The chain recombines TRBV23-1 with TRBJ2-5; 10 nucleotides match TRBD2. TRBV23-1 is an ORF, with its function uncertain. For the CDR3, the DNA is TGCGCCAGCGGAAAGGGGACTAGCGCTCACCAAGAGACCCAGTACTTC. Translating it yields CASGKGTSAHQETQYF.